This entry lists 15 T cell receptor beta chains sequenced from one sample in a study of PD-L1 blockade in urothelial cancer. The time point here: pretreatment peripheral blood. Generated by immunoSEQ multiplex PCR, the TCRdb table keeps only in-frame clones and is missing some. The table records about 50,000 clones, 84% of them present only once. The input for sequencing was PBMCs, taken around atezolizumab (anti-PD-L1) treatment. These receptors were collected from a man in his 70s with urothelial cancer.

This chain joins TRBV5-1 and TRBJ1-2; D is perhaps TRBD1 (6 bases). Germline CDR1 reads SGHRS; CDR2 reads YFSETQ. The CDR3 consists of 13 residues. V was shortened by 4 bases and J by 4 bases, with 11 bases between the two germline ends. Here the CDR3 reads CASSPGQIYGYTF. Written as DNA, the CDR3 is TGCGCCAGCAGCCCCGGACAGATCTATGGCTACACCTTC.

V gene TRBV2 combines with J gene TRBJ2-3; 8 bases match TRBD2. The CDR3 totals 14 residues. In germline, CDR1 is SNHLY, CDR2 FYNNEI. Trimming at V came to 8 bases and at J to 2 bases, leaving 6 bases not matched to a gene. DNA for the CDR3: TGTGCCAGCCGGGGGGGATCTTCCACAGATACGCAGTATTTT. Translated: CASRGGSSTDTQYF.

This sequence joins TRBV5-8 and TRBJ2-7; 12 bases map to TRBD2. There are 14 residues in the CDR3. The germline CDR1 and CDR2 sequences are SGHTS and YDEGEE. V gave up 2 bases and J gave up 4 bases; unmatched junction bases: 1. The CDR3 spells CASSFLAGGYEQYF. CDR3 sequence (DNA): TGTGCCAGCAGCTTCCTAGCGGGAGGGTACGAGCAGTACTTC.

V usage is TRBV28 and J usage is TRBJ1-3; D remains unclear. The CDR3 is 13 residues long. Germline V gene data show CDR1 as MDHEN and CDR2 as SYDVKM. CDR3 bases: TGTGCGAGCCTCCGTATCTCTGGAAACACCATATATTTT. Protein product: CASLRISGNTIYF. Filled out from reference TRBV28 and TRBJ1-3, the complete variable domain reads DVKVTQSSRYLVKRTGEKVFLECVQDMDHENMFWYRQDPGLGLRLIYFSYDVKMKEKGDIPEGYSVSREKKERFSLILESASTNQTSMYLCASLRISGNTIYFGEGSWLTVV.

This clone was seen more than once but under ten times. The V and J genes are TRBV7-3 and TRBJ2-3; a possible D gene is TRBD2 (7 bases). V lost 3 bases and J lost 4, with 14 bases in between. The CDR3 runs 15 residues. Germline V lookup: CDR1 SGHTA, CDR2 FQGTGA. The CDR3 loop reads CASSFDGGPADTQYF. CDR3 coding DNA: TGTGCCAGCAGCTTCGACGGGGGGCCCGCAGATACGCAGTATTTT. Looking up the rest from reference TRBV7-3 and TRBJ2-3 gives the full variable domain: GAGVSQTPSNKVTEKGKYVELRCDPISGHTALYWYRQSLGQGPEFLIYFQGTGAADDSGLPNDRFFAVRPEGSVSTLKIQRTERGDSAVYLCASSFDGGPADTQYFGPGTRLTVL.

This chain links TRBV7-2 with TRBJ1-1; possible D gene TRBD1, 6 bases. The germline V gene encodes CDR1 SGHTA and CDR2 FQGNSA. The CDR3 covers 14 residues. The germline V and J ends were trimmed by 5 bases and 3 bases, with 13 bases remaining between them. The CDR3: CASSQRQEYTEAFF. CDR3 DNA sequence: TGTGCCAGCAGCCAAAGACAGGAATACACTGAAGCTTTCTTT. Full variable domain (outside the CDR3, taken from reference TRBV7-2 and TRBJ1-1): GAGVSQSPSNKVTEKGKDVELRCDPISGHTALYWYRQSLGQGLEFLIYFQGNSAPDKSGLPSDRFSAERTGGSVSTLTIQRTQQEDSAVYLCASSQRQEYTEAFFGQGTRLTVV.

J is TRBJ2-7 and V is TRBV5-4, with 8 bases lining up with TRBD1. This CDR3 region has 15 residues. After removal of 1 base from V and 1 base from J, the junction contained 4 bases not matched to a gene. Germline CDR1 reads SGHNT; CDR2 reads YYREEE (reference sequence). In nucleotides, the CDR3 is TGTGCCAGCAGCTTGCCAGGGGGCGCATCCTACGAGCAGTACTTC. Its protein product is CASSLPGGASYEQYF.

This clone was seen a few times. The rearrangement joins TRBV19 to TRBJ1-5, with a possible D match to TRBD1 (6 bases). From germline, CDR1 is LNHDA and CDR2 SQIVND (reference sequence). Trimming shortened V by 5 bases and J by 3 bases, and 11 bases separated the two germline ends. The CDR3 contains 14 residues. The CDR3 protein is CASSYQGFNQPQHF. In DNA, the CDR3 is TGTGCCAGTAGTTACCAGGGGTTCAATCAGCCCCAGCATTTT.

J is TRBJ1-1 and V is TRBV18, with a tentative D call TRBD1 (6 bases). Per germline, CDR1 KGHSH and CDR2 LQKENI. V shed 6 bases and J shed 5 bases, with 16 bases lying between them. The CDR3 extends over 14 amino acids. This CDR3 is CASSEGQLPTEAFF. CDR3 bases: TGTGCCAGCTCGGAAGGACAGCTCCCTACTGAAGCTTTCTTT.

The gene calls are TRBV4-1 and TRBJ2-5, with a tentative D call TRBD2 (6 bases). The CDR3 length is 16 residues. In germline, CDR1 is MGHRA, CDR2 YSYEKL. V was clipped by 0 bases and J by 4 bases, with 15 bases between them. DNA for the CDR3: TGCGCCAGCAGCCAAGAGCCCCCGGGGGTGGGAGAGACCCAGTACTTC. The encoded protein is CASSQEPPGVGETQYF.

The chain couples TRBV7-9 to TRBJ2-1, with 11 bases that match TRBD2. The germline CDR1 and CDR2 sequences are SEHNR and FQNEAQ (reference sequence). CDR3 length equals 14 residues. Losses at the gene ends were 5 bases for V and 7 bases for J; bases not matched to a gene: 4. The CDR3 sequence is CASSQGLAENEQFF. CDR3 sequence (DNA): TGTGCCAGCAGCCAGGGACTAGCGGAAAATGAGCAGTTCTTC.

The rearrangement uses TRBV7-2 and TRBJ1-3; no definite D call. This CDR3 has 13 residues. Germline assignment: CDR1 SGHTA and CDR2 FQGNSA. Trimming removed 5 bases at V and 2 bases at J, with 7 bases between. The CDR3 here is CASSPGTGNTIYF. CDR3 coding DNA: TGTGCCAGCAGCCCCGGGACTGGAAACACCATATATTTT.

This clone has a handful of counts. The genes are TRBV6-1 and TRBJ1-2; the D gene is possibly TRBD1 (6 bases). CDR3 length equals 13 residues. V was trimmed by 8 bases and J by 4 bases, leaving 14 bases between them. Per germline, CDR1 MNHNS and CDR2 SASEGT. This chain's CDR3 is CASSRGAVYGYTF. In nucleotides, the CDR3 is TGTGCCAGCTCTCGGGGGGCTGTCTATGGCTACACCTTC.

This chain uses TRBV4-2 with TRBJ2-1, with 9 nucleotides matching TRBD2. Germline CDR1 reads LGHNA; CDR2 reads YNFKEQ. The CDR3 is 18 residues long. Germline trimming cut 4 bases from V and 4 bases from J; bases unmatched to any gene: 14. CDR3 loop: CASSRKGEAGGGYNEQFF. CDR3 DNA sequence: TGTGCCAGCAGCCGAAAAGGTGAAGCGGGAGGAGGGTACAATGAGCAGTTCTTC.

The chain employs TRBV5-1 and TRBJ2-5; the D gene is possibly TRBD2 (6 bases). Germline V gene sequence: CDR1 SGHRS, CDR2 YFSETQ. Trimming stripped 5 bases from V and 5 bases from J, with 19 bases between. CDR3 length: 15 amino acids. The CDR3 region has the DNA TGCGCCAGCAGGCCTACCGGGACTTTACTCGAGACCCAGTACTTC. Translating gives CASRPTGTLLETQYF. The whole variable domain, remainder taken from reference TRBV5-1 and TRBJ2-5, is KAGVTQTPRYLIKTRGQQVTLSCSPISGHRSVSWYQQTPGQGLQFLFEYFSETQRNKGNFPGRFSGRQFSNSRSEMNVSTLELGDSALYLCASRPTGTLLETQYFGPGTRLLVL.